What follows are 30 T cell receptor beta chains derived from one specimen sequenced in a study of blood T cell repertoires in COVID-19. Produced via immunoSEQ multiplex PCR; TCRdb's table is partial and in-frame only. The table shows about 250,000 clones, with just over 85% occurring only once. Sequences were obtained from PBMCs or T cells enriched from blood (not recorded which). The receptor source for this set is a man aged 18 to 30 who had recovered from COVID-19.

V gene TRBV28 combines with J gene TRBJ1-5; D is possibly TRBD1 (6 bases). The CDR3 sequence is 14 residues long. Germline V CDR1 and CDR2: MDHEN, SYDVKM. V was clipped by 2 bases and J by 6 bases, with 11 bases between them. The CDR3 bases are TGTGCCAGCAGTTTAGGAGGGGGGGGTCAGCCCCAGCATTTT. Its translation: CASSLGGGGQPQHF.

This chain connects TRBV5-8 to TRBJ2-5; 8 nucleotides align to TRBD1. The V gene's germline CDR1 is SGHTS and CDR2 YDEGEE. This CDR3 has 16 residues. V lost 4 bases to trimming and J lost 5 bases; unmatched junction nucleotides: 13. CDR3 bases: TGTGCCAGCAGCCGGAAGTCAGGGGGCTGGGGGGAGACCCAGTACTTC. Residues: CASSRKSGGWGETQYF.

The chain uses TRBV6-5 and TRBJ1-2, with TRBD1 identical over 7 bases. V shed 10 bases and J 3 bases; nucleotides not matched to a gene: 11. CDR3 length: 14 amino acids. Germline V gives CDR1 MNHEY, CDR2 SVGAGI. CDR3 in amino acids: CAISPQQGYYGYTF. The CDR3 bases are TGTGCCATCTCTCCCCAACAGGGGTACTATGGCTACACCTTC.

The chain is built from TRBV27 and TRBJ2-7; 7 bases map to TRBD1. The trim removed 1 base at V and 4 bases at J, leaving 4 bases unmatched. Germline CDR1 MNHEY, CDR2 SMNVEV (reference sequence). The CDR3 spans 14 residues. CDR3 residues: CASSLYGTVYEQYF. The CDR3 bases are TGTGCCAGCAGTTTATATGGGACAGTTTACGAGCAGTACTTC.

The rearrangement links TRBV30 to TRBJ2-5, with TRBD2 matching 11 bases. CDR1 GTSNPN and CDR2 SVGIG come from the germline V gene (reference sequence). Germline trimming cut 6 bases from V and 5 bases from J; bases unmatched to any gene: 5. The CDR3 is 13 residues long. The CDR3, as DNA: TGTGCCTGTTCTAGCGGGGGGCGGGAGACCCAGTACTTC. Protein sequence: CACSSGGRETQYF.

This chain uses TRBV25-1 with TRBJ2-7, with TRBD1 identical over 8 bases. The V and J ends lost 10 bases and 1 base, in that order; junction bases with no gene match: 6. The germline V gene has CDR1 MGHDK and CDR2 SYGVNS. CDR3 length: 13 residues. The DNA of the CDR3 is TGTGCCACCAGAGGACAGGGATCCTACGAGCAGTACTTC. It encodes CATRGQGSYEQYF.

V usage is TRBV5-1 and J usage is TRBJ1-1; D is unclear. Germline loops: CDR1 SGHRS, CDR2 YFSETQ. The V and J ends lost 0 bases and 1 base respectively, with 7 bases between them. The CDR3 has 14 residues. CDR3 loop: CASSLVGENTEAFF. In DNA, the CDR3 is TGCGCCAGCAGCTTGGTCGGGGAGAACACTGAAGCTTTCTTT.

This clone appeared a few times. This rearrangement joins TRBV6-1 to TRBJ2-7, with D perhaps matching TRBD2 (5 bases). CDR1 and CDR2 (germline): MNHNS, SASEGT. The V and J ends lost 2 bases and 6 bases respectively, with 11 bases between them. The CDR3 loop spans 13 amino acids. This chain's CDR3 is CASSEHGVFEQYF. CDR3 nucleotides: TGTGCCAGCAGTGAACACGGGGTTTTCGAGCAGTACTTC.

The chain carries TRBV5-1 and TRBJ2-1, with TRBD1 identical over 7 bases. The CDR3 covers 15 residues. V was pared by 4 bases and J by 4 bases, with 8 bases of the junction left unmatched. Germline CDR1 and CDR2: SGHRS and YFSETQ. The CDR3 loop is CASSRRDRNYNEQFF. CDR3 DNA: TGCGCCAGCAGCCGCCGGGACAGAAATTACAATGAGCAGTTCTTC.

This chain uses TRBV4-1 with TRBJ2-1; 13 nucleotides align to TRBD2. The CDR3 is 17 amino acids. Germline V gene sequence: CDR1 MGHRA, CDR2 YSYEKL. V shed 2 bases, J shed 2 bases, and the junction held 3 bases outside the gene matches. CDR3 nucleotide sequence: TGCGCCAGCAGCCAACACACTAGCGGGAGGGCCTACAATGAGCAGTTCTTC. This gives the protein CASSQHTSGRAYNEQFF.

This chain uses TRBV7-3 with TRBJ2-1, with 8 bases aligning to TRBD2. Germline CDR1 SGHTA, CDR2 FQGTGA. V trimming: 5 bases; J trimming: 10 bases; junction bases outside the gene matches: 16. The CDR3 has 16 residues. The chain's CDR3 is CASSIMGTRLTGEQFF. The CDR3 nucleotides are TGTGCCAGCAGCATCATGGGGACTAGACTTACGGGGGAGCAGTTCTTC. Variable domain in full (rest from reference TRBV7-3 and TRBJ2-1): GAGVSQTPSNKVTEKGKYVELRCDPISGHTALYWYRQSLGQGPEFLIYFQGTGAADDSGLPNDRFFAVRPEGSVSTLKIQRTERGDSAVYLCASSIMGTRLTGEQFFGPGTRLTVL.

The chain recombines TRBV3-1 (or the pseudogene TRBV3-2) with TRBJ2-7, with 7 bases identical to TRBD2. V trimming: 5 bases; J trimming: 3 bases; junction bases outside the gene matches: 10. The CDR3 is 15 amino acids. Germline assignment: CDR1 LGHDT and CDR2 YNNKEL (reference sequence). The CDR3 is CASSSGLAGGYEQYF. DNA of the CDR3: TGTGCCAGCAGCTCCGGGTTAGCGGGCGGCTACGAGCAGTACTTC.

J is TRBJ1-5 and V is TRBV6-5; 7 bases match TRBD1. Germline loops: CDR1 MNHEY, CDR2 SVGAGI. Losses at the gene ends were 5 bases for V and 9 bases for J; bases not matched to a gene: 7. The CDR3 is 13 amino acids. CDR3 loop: CASSRQGEGPQHF. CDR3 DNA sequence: TGTGCCAGCAGTCGACAGGGCGAGGGGCCCCAGCATTTT.

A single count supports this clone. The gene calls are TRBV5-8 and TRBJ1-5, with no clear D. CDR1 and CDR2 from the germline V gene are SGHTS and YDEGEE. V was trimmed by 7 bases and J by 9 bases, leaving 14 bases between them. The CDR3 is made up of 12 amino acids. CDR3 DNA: TGTGCCAGCCCGGAGCTGAACGGGCCCCAGCATTTT. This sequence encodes CASPELNGPQHF. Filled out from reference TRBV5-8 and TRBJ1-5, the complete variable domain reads EAGVTQSPTHLIKTRGQQATLRCSPISGHTSVYWYQQALGLGLQFLLWYDEGEERNRGNFPPRFSGRQFPNYSSELNVNALELEDSALYLCASPELNGPQHFGDGTRLSIL.

DNA of the CDR3: TGTGCCAGCAGCTTAGGGCCTTTAAACTATGGCTACACCTTC. Encoded protein: CASSLGPLNYGYTF. V is TRBV7-9 and J is TRBJ1-2; D unresolved. Looked up from germline, CDR1 is SEHNR and CDR2 is FQNEAQ (reference sequence). V was cut by 1 base and J by 2 bases, with 8 bases left in between. This CDR3 comprises 14 residues.

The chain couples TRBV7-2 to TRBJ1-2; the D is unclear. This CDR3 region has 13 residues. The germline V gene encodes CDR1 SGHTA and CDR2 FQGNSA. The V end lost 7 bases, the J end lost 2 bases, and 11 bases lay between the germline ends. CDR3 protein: CASTQDTNYGYTF. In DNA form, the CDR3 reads TGTGCCAGCACCCAAGACACAAACTATGGCTACACCTTC.

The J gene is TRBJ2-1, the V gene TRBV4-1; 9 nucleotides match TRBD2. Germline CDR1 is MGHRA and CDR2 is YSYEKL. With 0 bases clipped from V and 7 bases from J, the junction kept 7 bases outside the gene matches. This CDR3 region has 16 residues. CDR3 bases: TGCGCCAGCAGCCAAGATAGCGCTAGCGGGAAGAATGAGCAGTTCTTC. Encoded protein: CASSQDSASGKNEQFF.

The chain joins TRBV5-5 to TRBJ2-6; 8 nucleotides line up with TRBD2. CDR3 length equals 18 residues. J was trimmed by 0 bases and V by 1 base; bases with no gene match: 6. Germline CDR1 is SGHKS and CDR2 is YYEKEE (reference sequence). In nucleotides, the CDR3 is TGTGCCAGCAGCTTGCAAGCGGGAGCTAACTCTGGGGCCAACGTCCTGACTTTC. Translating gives CASSLQAGANSGANVLTF.

CDR3 DNA sequence: TGTGCCAGCAGCGGGCTGGGGGGGACGTCCTACAATGAGCAGTTCTTC. Translating it yields CASSGLGGTSYNEQFF. This rearrangement joins TRBV7-9 to TRBJ2-1; TRBD2 matches 7 bases. The CDR3 loop spans 16 amino acids. J gave up 1 base and V 5 bases, and 8 bases lay outside the gene matches. Germline V gene data show CDR1 as SEHNR and CDR2 as FQNEAQ (reference sequence).

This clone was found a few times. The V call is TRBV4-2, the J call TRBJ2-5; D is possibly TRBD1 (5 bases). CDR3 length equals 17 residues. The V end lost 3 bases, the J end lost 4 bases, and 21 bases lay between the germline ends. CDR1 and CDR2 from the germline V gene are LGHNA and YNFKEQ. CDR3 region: CASSQYPQGSGGETQYF. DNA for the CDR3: TGTGCCAGCAGCCAGTATCCCCAGGGAAGTGGCGGAGAGACCCAGTACTTC.

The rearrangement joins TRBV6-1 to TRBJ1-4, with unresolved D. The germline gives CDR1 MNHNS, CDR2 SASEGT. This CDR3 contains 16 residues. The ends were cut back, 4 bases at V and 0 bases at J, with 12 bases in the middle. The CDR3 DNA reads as TGTGCCAGCAGTGGGGAGAGGGTATCAACTAATGAAAAACTGTTTTTT. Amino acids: CASSGERVSTNEKLFF.

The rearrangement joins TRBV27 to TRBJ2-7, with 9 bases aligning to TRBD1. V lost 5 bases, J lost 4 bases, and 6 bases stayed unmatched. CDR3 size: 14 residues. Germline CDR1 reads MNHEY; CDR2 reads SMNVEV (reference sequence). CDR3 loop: CASSMGQGAYEQYF. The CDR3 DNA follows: TGTGCCAGCAGTATGGGACAGGGCGCGTACGAGCAGTACTTC.

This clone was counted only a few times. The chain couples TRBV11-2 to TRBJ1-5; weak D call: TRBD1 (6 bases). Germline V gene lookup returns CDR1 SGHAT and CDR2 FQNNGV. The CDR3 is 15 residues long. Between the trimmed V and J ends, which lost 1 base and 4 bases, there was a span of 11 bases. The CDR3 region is CASSLGGQLNQPQHF. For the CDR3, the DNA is TGTGCCAGCAGCTTAGGCGGACAGCTAAATCAGCCCCAGCATTTT.

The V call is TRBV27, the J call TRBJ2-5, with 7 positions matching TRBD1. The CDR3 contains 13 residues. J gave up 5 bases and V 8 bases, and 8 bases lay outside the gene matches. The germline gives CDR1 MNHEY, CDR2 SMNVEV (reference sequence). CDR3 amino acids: CASRVTGAETQYF. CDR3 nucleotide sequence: TGTGCCAGCCGAGTAACAGGGGCCGAGACCCAGTACTTC.

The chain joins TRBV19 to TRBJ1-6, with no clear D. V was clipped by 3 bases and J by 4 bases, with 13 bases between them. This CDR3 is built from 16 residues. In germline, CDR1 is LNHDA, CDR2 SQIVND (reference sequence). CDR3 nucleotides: TGTGCCAGTAGTATGGGCCGCCGCTATTATAATTCACCCCTCCACTTT. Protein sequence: CASSMGRRYYNSPLHF.

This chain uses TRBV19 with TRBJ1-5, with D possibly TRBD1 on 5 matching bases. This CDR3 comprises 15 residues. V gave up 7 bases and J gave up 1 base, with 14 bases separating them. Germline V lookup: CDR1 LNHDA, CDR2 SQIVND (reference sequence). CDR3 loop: CASTMWTSSNQPQHF. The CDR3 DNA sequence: TGTGCCAGTACTATGTGGACATCCAGCAATCAGCCCCAGCATTTT.

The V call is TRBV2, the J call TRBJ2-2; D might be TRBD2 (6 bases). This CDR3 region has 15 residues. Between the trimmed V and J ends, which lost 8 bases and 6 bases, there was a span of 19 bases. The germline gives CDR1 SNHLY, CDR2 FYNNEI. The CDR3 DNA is TGTGCCAGCGCGATCAAGGGAGGCGGGGCCGGGGAGCTGTTTTTT. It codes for CASAIKGGGAGELFF.

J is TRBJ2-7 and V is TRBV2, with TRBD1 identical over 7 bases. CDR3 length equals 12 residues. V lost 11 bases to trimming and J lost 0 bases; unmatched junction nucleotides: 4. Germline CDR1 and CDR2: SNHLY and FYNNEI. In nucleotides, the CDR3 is TGTGCCGGGGACAGCTACTCCTACGAGCAGTACTTC. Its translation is CAGDSYSYEQYF.

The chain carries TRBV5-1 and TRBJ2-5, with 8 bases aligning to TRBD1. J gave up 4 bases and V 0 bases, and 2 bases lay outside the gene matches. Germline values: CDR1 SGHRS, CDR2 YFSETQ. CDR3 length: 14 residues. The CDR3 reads CASSLDRGRETQYF. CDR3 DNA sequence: TGCGCCAGCAGCTTGGACAGGGGGAGAGAGACCCAGTACTTC. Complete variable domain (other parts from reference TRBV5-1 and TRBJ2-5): KAGVTQTPRYLIKTRGQQVTLSCSPISGHRSVSWYQQTPGQGLQFLFEYFSETQRNKGNFPGRFSGRQFSNSRSEMNVSTLELGDSALYLCASSLDRGRETQYFGPGTRLLVL.

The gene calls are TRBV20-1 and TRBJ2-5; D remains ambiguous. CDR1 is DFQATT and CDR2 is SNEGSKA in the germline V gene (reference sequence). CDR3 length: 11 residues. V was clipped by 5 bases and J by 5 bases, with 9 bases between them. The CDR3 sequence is CSALSSETQYF. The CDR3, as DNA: TGCAGTGCTTTGTCGTCGGAGACCCAGTACTTC.